This TCR beta chain was sequenced for a study of cytomegalovirus exposure and HLA in healthy donors. Across the study: Unique TCR beta sequences numbering about 100 million came from approximately 180 million T cells in an earlier analysis.

Trimming removed 5 bases at V and 2 bases at J, with 14 bases between. Germline V gives CDR1 SEHNR, CDR2 FQNEAQ (reference sequence). The CDR3 has 15 amino acids. PCR involved 60 Vbeta and 13 Jbeta primers. TCRdb keeps only in-frame clones here, not all; method: immunoSEQ multiplex PCR. The sample has 150,000 or so clones, nearly 70% seen once. The sample consisted of PBMCs. The source of this sequence is a man under 40 in good health and CMV-seropositive. The chain uses TRBV7-9 and TRBJ2-3; TRBD2 is a possible D gene (7 bases). Here the CDR3 reads CASSPGAGDTDTQYF. The DNA for the CDR3 is TGTGCCAGCAGCCCGGGGGCGGGAGACACAGATACGCAGTATTTT.